This TCR beta chain is from a study of CD8 T cells in Susac syndrome (dated by TCRdb to the late 2010s). Regarding the complete study: Among the Susac syndrome patients who were sequenced, clinically active disease was present in six and clinical remission was observed in about eight. Susac syndrome patients were therapy-naive, on corticosteroids (some also receiving IVIg), or on IVIg alone at blood withdrawal. The study used repertoire sequencing to test whether antigen drove CD8+ T cell activation and differentiation in Susac syndrome. Study-level results and caveats: In the CD4+ T cell repertoire of Susac syndrome patients, clonal expansion was not detected. The number of individuals in the TCR sequencing and HLA analysis was acknowledged as relatively small.

On this clonotype: The specificity of this receptor is unknown. Base-call qualities are not available, and no considerably larger clone is one nucleotide away.

RNA was extracted using the RNeasy kit, and roughly 0.5 to 1 microgram was reverse transcribed with random hexamers. The immunoSEQ multiplex PCR assay, covering 54 Vbeta and 13 Jbeta segments, was used to amplify TCR beta CDR3 regions. PCR amplification bias was corrected using a synthetic template baseline for primer optimization and computational correction. In the authors' own workflow: Reads were annotated to V, D and J genes per IMGT and analyzed with immunoSEQ Analyzer, keeping only productive sequences. To calculate clonality, Shannon entropy was normalized by log2 of the number of productive unique sequences and then subtracted from one. For each patient and control, public and private clones were evaluated within the 100 most prevalent clones. A clone was defined as Susac-specific if it was absent from the healthy and MS cohorts, from roughly 980 published viral clones and from other ImmuneACCESS disease sequences. In TCRdb, the public reads were trimmed at Q25 with fastp and aligned with MiXCR, with productive beta chains retained. Identical CDR3 protein sequences are pooled into one entry, listed with their most common genes and DNA. The V and J calls were determined by TCRdb, not by the authors. This sample is represented by 67,000 or so distinct CDR3 sequences; roughly 93% of them were singletons. The ten largest account for approximately 0.15% of the sample.

The germline V gene (reference sequence) gives CDR1 as DFQATT and CDR2 as SNEGSKA. V is trimmed back by 0 bases and J by 0 bases, and the junction contains 4 bases that no gene match accounts for. The CDR3 runs 15 residues from the cysteine to the phenylalanine. The read is trimmed to its CDR3 DNA, 45 bases read in frame from base 1. Peripheral blood CD8+ and CD4+ T cells from healthy donors, Susac syndrome patients and multiple sclerosis patients were profiled using high-throughput TCR beta sequencing. Recently defined diagnostic criteria for definite or probable disease were met by the Susac syndrome patients. Bulk CD8+ and CD4+ T cells were purified by magnetic negative isolation, whereas CD8+ TEMRA cells were enriched by FACS. Blood was collected in EDTA tubes and processed within 24 hours, with PBMCs isolated through density gradient centrifugation. PBMCs destined for TCR sequencing were cryopreserved in liquid nitrogen and later thawed in a 37 °C water bath. Purity of sorted or isolated CD4+, CD8+ and CD8+ TEMRA cells was at least 90%.

The chain was built from TRBV20-1 and TRBJ1-2, and 7 junction bases match TRBD1. The sequence derives from a human donor with Susac syndrome. Specimen: CD4+ T cells from PBMCs. The encoded CDR3 is CSARDDRAPNYGYTF. The nucleotide sequence is TGCAGTGCTAGAGATGACAGGGCTCCTAACTATGGCTACACCTTC.